This T cell receptor (beta chain) was profiled in a study of technical replicates of blood from a handful of donors (dated by TCRdb to 2016 to 2017). The germline V gene sets CDR1 to SGHTA and CDR2 to FQGNSA. The CDR3 starts with the cysteine, ends with the phenylalanine, and has 14 residues. Only CDR3 DNA remains: 42 bases, in frame from the first base. Trimming takes 2 bases from V and 6 bases from J, and the germline ends sit 12 bases apart. Libraries were constructed by the immunoSEQ multiplex PCR assay. TCRdb limited this immuneACCESS table to in-frame rearrangements with V and J called. A share of clones is missing; checked studies link under half to unresolved V genes, and the rest is unexplained. Across this sample there are 68,000 or so clones, with roughly nine tenths seen only once. The top ten hold approximately 0.38% of the sample. As to this clone: Its antigen is still unknown. No per-base quality is available; no much larger clone lies one base away.

Sequenced: T cells isolated from PBMCs. The rearrangement combines TRBV7-2 with TRBJ2-3, and perhaps TRBD2 as D gene, on 6 matching bases. This clonotype originated in a human donor in good health. The CDR3 corresponds to CASSLPSGQDTQYF. The sequenced DNA: TGTGCCAGCAGCTTACCCAGCGGGCAGGATACGCAGTATTTT.